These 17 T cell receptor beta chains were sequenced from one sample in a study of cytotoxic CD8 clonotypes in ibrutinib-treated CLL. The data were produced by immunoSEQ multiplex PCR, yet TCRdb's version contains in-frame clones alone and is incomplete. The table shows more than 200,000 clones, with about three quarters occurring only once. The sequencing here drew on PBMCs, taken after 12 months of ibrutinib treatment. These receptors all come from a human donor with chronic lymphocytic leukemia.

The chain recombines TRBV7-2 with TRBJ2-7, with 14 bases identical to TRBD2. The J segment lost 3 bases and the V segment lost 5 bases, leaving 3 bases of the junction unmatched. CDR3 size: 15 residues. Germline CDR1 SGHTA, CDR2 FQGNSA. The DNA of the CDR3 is TGTGCCAGCAGCCCTGGACTAGCGGGAGGCTACGAGCAGTACTTC. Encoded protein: CASSPGLAGGYEQYF.

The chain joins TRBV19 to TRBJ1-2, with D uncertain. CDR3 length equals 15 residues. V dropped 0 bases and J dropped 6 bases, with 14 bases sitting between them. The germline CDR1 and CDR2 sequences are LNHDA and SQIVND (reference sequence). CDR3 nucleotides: TGTGCCAGTAGTATAGATTCATCCTCTGGGGATGGCTACACCTTC. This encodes CASSIDSSSGDGYTF.

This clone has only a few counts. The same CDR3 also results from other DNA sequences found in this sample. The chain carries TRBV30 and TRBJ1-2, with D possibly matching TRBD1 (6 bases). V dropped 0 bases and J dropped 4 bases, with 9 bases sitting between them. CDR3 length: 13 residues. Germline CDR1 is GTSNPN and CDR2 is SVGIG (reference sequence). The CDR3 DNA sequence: TGTGCCTGGAGTGTACAGGGCTCCTATGGCTACACCTTC. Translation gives CAWSVQGSYGYTF.

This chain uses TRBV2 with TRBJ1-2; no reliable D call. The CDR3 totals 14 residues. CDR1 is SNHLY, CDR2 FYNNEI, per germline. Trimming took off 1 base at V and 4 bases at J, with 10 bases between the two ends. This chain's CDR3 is CASSEGGPLYGYTF. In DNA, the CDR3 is TGTGCCAGCAGTGAAGGTGGACCTCTCTATGGCTACACCTTC.

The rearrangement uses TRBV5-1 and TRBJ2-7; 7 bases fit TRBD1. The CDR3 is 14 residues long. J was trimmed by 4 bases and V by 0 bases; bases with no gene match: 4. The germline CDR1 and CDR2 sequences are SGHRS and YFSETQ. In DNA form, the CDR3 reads TGCGCCAGCAGCTTGGACAGGGGATCTTACGAGCAGTACTTC. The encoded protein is CASSLDRGSYEQYF.

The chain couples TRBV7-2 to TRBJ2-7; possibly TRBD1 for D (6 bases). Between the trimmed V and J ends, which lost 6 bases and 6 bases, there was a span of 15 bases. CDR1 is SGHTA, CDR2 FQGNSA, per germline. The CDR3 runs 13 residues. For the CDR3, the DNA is TGTGCCAGCAGAACAACAGGGACCCTCGAGCAGTACTTC. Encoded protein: CASRTTGTLEQYF.

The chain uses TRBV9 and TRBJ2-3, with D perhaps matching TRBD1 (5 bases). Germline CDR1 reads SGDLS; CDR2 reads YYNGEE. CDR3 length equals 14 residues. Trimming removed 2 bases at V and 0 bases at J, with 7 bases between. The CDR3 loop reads CASSVQGSTDTQYF. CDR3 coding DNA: TGTGCCAGCAGCGTCCAGGGTAGCACAGATACGCAGTATTTT.

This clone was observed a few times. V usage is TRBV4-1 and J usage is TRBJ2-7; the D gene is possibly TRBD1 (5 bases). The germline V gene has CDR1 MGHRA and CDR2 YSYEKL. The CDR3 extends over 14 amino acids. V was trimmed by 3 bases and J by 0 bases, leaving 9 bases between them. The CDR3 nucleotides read TGCGCCAGCAGCCACGACAGAGGCTCCTACGAGCAGTACTTC. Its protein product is CASSHDRGSYEQYF.

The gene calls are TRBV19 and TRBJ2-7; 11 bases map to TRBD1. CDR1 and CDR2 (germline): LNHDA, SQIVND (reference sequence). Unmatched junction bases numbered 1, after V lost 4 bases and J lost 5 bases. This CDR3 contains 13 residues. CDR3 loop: CASSRDRGDEQYF. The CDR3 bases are TGTGCCAGTAGTAGGGACAGGGGGGACGAGCAGTACTTC.

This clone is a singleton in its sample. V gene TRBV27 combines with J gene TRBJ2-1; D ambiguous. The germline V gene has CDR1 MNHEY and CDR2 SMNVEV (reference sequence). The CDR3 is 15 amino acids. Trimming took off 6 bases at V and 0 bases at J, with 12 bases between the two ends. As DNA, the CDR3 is TGTGCCAGCAGATTCTCACCTAGCTCCTACAATGAGCAGTTCTTC. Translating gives CASRFSPSSYNEQFF.

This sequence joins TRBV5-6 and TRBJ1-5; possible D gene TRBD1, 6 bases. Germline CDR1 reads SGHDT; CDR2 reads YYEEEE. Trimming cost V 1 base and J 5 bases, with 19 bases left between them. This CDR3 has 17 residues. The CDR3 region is CASSLSEGEAWDQPQHF. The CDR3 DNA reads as TGTGCCAGCAGCTTGTCCGAGGGGGAGGCGTGGGATCAGCCCCAGCATTTT.

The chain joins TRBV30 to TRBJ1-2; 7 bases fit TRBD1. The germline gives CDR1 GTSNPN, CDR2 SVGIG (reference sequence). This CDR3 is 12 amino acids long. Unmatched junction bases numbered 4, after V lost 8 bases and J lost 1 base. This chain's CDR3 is CAGTVFNYGYTF. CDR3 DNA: TGTGCCGGGACAGTCTTTAACTATGGCTACACCTTC.

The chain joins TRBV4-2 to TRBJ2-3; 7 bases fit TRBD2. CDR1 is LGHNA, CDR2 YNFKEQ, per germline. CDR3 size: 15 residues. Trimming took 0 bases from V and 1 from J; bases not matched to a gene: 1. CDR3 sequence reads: CASSQDLAGTDTQYF. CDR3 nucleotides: TGTGCCAGCAGCCAAGATCTAGCGGGCACAGATACGCAGTATTTT.

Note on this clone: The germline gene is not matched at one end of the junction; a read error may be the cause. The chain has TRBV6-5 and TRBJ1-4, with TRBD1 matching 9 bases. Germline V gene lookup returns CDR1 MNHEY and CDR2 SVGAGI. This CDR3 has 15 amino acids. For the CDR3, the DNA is TGTGCCAGCAGTAACTCCTGGGACAGGGCTGAAAAACTGTTTTTT. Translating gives CASSNSWDRAEKLFF.

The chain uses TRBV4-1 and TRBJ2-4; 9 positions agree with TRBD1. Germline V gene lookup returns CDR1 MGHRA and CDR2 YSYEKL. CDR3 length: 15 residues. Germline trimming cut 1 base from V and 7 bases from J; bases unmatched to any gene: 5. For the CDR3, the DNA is TGCGCCAGCAGCCAAGTGGGGGACAGGGTGAACATTCAGTACTTC. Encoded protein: CASSQVGDRVNIQYF.

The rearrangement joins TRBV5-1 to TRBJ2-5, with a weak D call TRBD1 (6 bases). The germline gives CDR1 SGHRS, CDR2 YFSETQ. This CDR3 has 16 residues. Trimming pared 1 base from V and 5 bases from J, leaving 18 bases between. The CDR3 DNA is TGCGCCAGCAGCTTGTTGGGGGCAGGGCCGGGGGAGACCCAGTACTTC. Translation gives CASSLLGAGPGETQYF.

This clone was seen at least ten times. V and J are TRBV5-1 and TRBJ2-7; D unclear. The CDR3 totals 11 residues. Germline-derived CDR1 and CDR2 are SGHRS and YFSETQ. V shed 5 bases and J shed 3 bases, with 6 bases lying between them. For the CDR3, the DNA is TGCGCCAGCAGGGTTATCTACGAGCAGTACTTC. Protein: CASRVIYEQYF.